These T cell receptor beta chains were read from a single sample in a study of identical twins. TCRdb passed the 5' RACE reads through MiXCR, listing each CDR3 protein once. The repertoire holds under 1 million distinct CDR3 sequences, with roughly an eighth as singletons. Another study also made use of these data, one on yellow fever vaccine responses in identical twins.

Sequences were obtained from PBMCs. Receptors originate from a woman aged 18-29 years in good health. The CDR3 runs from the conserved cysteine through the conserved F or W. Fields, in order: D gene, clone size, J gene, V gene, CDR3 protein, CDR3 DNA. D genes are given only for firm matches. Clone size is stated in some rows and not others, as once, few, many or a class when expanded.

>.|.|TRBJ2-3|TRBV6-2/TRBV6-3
CASSYEVTDTQYF
TGTGCCAGCAGTTACGAAGTGACAGATACGCAGTATTTT
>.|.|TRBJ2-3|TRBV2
CASSRDTARADTQYF
TGTGCCAGCAGCAGGGACACCGCCAGGGCAGATACGCAGTATTTT
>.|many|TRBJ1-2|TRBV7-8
CASSFTDSSYGYTF
TGTGCCAGCAGCTTTACGGACAGCAGCTATGGCTACACCTTC
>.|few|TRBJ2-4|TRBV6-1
CASNPGGGIKAKNIQYF
TGTGCCAGCAATCCAGGGGGAGGGATTAAAGCCAAAAACATTCAGTACTTC
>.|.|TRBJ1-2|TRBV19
CASRETNYGYTF
TGTGCCAGTCGGGAGACCAACTATGGCTACACCTTC
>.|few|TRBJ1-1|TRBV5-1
CASKVFEGLITEAFF
TGCGCCAGCAAGGTATTTGAGGGTCTGATCACTGAAGCTTTCTTT
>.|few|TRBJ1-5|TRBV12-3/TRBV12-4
CASSLARGSGSNQPQHF
TGTGCCAGCAGTTTAGCGCGGGGGTCAGGGAGCAATCAGCCCCAGCATTTT
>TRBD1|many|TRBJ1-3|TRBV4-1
CASSQVTGPGNTIYF
TGCGCCAGCAGCCAAGTGACAGGGCCAGGAAACACCATATATTTT
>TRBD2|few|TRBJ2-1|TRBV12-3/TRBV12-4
CASSGWGTTSGNLFF
TGTGCCAGCAGTGGGTGGGGAACGACTAGCGGGAATCTGTTCTTC
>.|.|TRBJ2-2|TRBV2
CASSRGDFTGELFF
TGTGCCAGCAGTAGAGGAGACTTCACCGGGGAGCTGTTTTTT
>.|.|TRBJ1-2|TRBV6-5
CASKFPASYGYTF
TGTGCCAGCAAGTTTCCAGCGAGCTATGGCTACACCTTC
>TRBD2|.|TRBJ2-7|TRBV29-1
CSASLAGASYEQYF
TGCAGCGCCTCACTAGCGGGGGCGTCCTACGAGCAGTACTTC
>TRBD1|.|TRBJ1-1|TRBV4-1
CASSQPTGGWTEAFF
TGCGCCAGCAGCCAACCGACAGGGGGCTGGACTGAAGCTTTCTTT
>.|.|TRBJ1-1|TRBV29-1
CSAMNTEAFF
TGCAGCGCTATGAACACTGAAGCTTTCTTT
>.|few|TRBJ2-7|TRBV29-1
CSVEDTGTSTYEQYF
TGCAGCGTTGAAGATACAGGGACTTCCACCTACGAGCAGTACTTC
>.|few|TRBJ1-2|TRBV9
CASSTRLHGYTF
TGTGCCAGCAGCACCAGACTACATGGCTACACCTTC
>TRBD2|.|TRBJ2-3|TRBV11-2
CASSLDFTSGGASDTQYF
TGTGCCAGCAGCTTAGATTTTACTAGCGGGGGGGCGTCCGATACGCAGTATTTT
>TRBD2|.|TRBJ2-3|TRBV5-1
CASSLLTSGGVDTQYF
TGCGCCAGCAGCCTCCTGACTAGCGGGGGCGTAGATACGCAGTATTTT
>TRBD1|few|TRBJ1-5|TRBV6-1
CASRRDRTGNQPQHF
TGTGCCAGCAGAAGGGACAGAACGGGGAATCAGCCCCAGCATTTT
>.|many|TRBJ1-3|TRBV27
CASSPGTNLGPGNTIYF
TGTGCCAGCAGTCCCGGGACCAACCTAGGGCCTGGAAACACCATATATTTT
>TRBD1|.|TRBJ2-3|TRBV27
CASLRDREEYF
TGTGCCAGTTTAAGGGACAGGGAAGAGTATTTT
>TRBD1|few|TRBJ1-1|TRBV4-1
CASSQKLSAGGTTEAFF
TGCGCCAGCAGCCAAAAACTTTCCGCAGGGGGAACGACTGAAGCTTTCTTT
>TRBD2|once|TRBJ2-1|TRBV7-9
CASSFGRESGYNEQFF
TGTGCCAGCAGCTTCGGGCGGGAGTCCGGCTACAATGAGCAGTTCTTC
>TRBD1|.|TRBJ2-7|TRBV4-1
CASSLTPSGTGGFSGSYEQYF
TGCGCCAGCAGCCTAACCCCGTCCGGGACAGGGGGCTTTTCAGGATCCTACGAGCAGTACTTC
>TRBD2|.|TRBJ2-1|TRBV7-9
CASSLGSGSLDEQFF
TGTGCCAGCAGCTTAGGTAGCGGGAGCCTCGATGAGCAGTTCTTC
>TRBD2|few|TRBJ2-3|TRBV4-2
CASSRKLAEYTDTQYF
TGTGCCAGCAGCCGAAAACTAGCGGAGTACACAGATACGCAGTATTTT
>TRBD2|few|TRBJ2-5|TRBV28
CASRVTSGGKETQYF
TGTGCCAGCAGGGTGACTAGCGGGGGCAAGGAGACCCAGTACTTC
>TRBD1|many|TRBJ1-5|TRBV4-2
CASSHTGDRNQPQHF
TGTGCCAGCAGCCATACAGGGGACCGCAATCAGCCCCAGCATTTT
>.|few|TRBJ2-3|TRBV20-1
CSARDLGSGGHTQYF
TGCAGTGCTAGAGATCTTGGGTCGGGGGGCCATACGCAGTATTTT
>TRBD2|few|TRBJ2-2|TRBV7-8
CASSLSGSISAGELFF
TGTGCCAGCAGCTTAAGCGGGAGTATTAGCGCCGGGGAGCTGTTTTTT
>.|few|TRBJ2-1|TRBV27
CASGRADLTYNEQFF
TGTGCCAGTGGAAGGGCTGACCTGACATACAATGAGCAGTTCTTC
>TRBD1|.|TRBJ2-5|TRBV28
CASSSISWTGDLQETQYF
TGTGCCAGCAGCTCCATTTCTTGGACAGGAGACCTTCAAGAGACCCAGTACTTC
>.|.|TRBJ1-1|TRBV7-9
CASSFPEDSARNTEAFF
TGTGCCAGCAGCTTTCCTGAGGACAGCGCCCGTAACACTGAAGCTTTCTTT
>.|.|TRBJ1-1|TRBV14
CASSAREGAEAFF
TGTGCCAGCTCCGCCCGGGAGGGCGCTGAAGCTTTCTTT
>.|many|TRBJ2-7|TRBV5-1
CASSSSPTSFDEQYF
TGCGCCAGCAGCTCTAGCCCAACTAGTTTCGACGAGCAGTACTTC